This record concerns one T cell receptor (beta chain) sequence. Its target is not known. A clone one base away is much larger, so this may be a read error. Multiplex PCR amplified the TCR beta CDR3 region. Its first round ran for around 11 cycles with 32 V and 13 J primers. TCRdb reprocessed the multiplex PCR reads via MiXCR and lists one record per CDR3 protein. The sample shows some 7,100 distinct CDR3 sequences, under 25% of them seen only once. Template came from bulk tumor genomic DNA, at 600 ng per sample. Biopsies, several per primary tumor and spaced far apart, were collected during surgery. The study cohort was described as untreated, and its members had newly diagnosed non-small cell lung cancer. They went on to have curative surgery. These data belong to a study of immune heterogeneity within non-small cell lung tumors. Study-level results: High-frequency clones unique to single sites coexisted with identical dominant CDR3 beta clonotypes that recurred across tumor sites within a patient.

This CDR3 is built from 15 residues. CDR1 is SGHKS, CDR2 YYEKEE, per germline (reference sequence). The sample comprised lung tumor tissue. The receptor comes from a man in his fifties or sixties with non-small cell lung cancer. The V gene is TRBV5-5, the J gene TRBJ2-7, with D possibly being TRBD2 (5 bases). This CDR3 is CASSTRPADSYEKYF. The DNA of the CDR3 is TGTGCCAGCAGCACACGACCAGCGGATTCCTACGAGAAGTACTTC.